This entry is about one T cell receptor beta chain. Its antigen is currently unknown. The germline V gene has CDR1 MNHEY and CDR2 SMNVEV (reference sequence). The CDR3 runs to 15 residues. The ends were cut back, 6 bases at V and 5 bases at J, with 17 bases in the middle. This entry belongs to a study of somatic mutations in cytotoxic T cells in rheumatoid arthritis. The overall study: Sorted by flow to nearly 100% purity were some V beta antibody-stained T-cell populations, including V beta1+ cells sequenced for TCRB.

Healthy control participants comprised blood donors of median age about 58 years (range roughly 20-70), of whom about 55% were female. Data came from immunoSEQ multiplex PCR; TCRdb stores just in-frame clones and leaves some out. The table shows nearly 20,000 clones, with 86% occurring only once. Study conclusions and caveats: Unlike healthy controls, rheumatoid arthritis patients had CD8+ clonality that increased with age. Clonality of CD8+ T cells, which was compared between rheumatoid arthritis patients and age-matched healthy controls, did not differ significantly.

Sequencing was performed on CD8+ T cells sorted from blood. The chain recombines TRBV27 with TRBJ2-1, with TRBD2 as a possible D gene (6 bases). The source of this sequence is a man aged 35-49 years in good health. CDR3 amino acids: CASSPKEGLNNEQFF. Here the CDR3 DNA reads TGTGCCAGCAGCCCCAAGGAGGGGCTGAACAATGAGCAGTTCTTC.